Each of the 10 T cell receptor beta chains below was sequenced from the same sample in a study of shared T cell receptors in the human thymus. TCRdb keeps only in-frame clones here, not all; method: immunoSEQ multiplex PCR. The table has about 380,000 clones, 95% seen once. The source material was thymocytes. These receptors all stem from a human donor.

The chain is built from TRBV5-1 and TRBJ2-7, with 8 bases identical to TRBD1. The length of the CDR3 is 14 residues. V lost 1 base, J lost 5 bases, and 5 bases stayed unmatched. CDR1 and CDR2 (germline): SGHRS, YFSETQ. Here the CDR3 reads CASSLPQGAHEQYF. For the CDR3, the DNA is TGCGCCAGCAGCTTGCCGCAGGGGGCCCACGAGCAGTACTTC.

The CDR3 protein is CASSRGGEQYF. The CDR3 bases are TGTGCCAGCAGCCGGGGCGGGGAGCAGTACTTC. This chain joins TRBV9 and TRBJ2-7; D could derive from TRBD1 or TRBD2 (5 bases each). Germline V gene data show CDR1 as SGDLS and CDR2 as YYNGEE. Between the trimmed V and J ends, which lost 4 bases and 7 bases, there was a span of 9 bases. The CDR3 spans 11 residues.

The rearrangement uses TRBV6-1 and TRBJ1-1; 7 positions agree with TRBD1. CDR1 is MNHNS, CDR2 SASEGT, per germline. CDR3 length equals 18 residues. The V gene end was trimmed by 4 bases and the J gene end by 1 base; junction bases not matched to a gene: 15. CDR3 loop: CASSGPTGTAGRNTEAFF. The CDR3 nucleotides are TGTGCCAGCAGTGGGCCGACAGGGACAGCTGGGCGGAACACTGAAGCTTTCTTT.

The rearrangement links TRBV28 to TRBJ2-5; 8 bases agree with TRBD1. In germline, CDR1 is MDHEN, CDR2 SYDVKM. The CDR3 covers 16 residues. The V gene end was trimmed by 6 bases and the J gene end by 3 bases; junction bases not matched to a gene: 12. The DNA of the CDR3 is TGTGCCAGCAGCTCCTTACGGAGACAGGGGAAAGAGACCCAGTACTTC. It translates to CASSSLRRQGKETQYF.

This clone was found a few times. The rearrangement links TRBV5-6 to TRBJ2-1; D is perhaps TRBD2 (5 bases). The CDR3 extends over 16 amino acids. Trimming shortened V by 1 base and J by 5 bases, and 16 bases separated the two germline ends. The V gene's germline CDR1 is SGHDT and CDR2 YYEEEE. This chain's CDR3 is CASSLNRGILDNEQFF. The CDR3 DNA is TGTGCCAGCAGCTTGAACCGGGGTATCCTTGACAATGAGCAGTTCTTC.

The chain recombines TRBV28 with TRBJ1-2; D may be TRBD1 (5 bases). Trimming shortened V by 8 bases and J by 6 bases, and 16 bases separated the two germline ends. Per the germline V gene, CDR1 is MDHEN and CDR2 is SYDVKM. This CDR3 has 13 amino acids. The CDR3 coding sequence is TGTGCCAGCCACCTGCGGGGGGATCATGGCTACACCTTC. Translation gives CASHLRGDHGYTF.

J is TRBJ1-1 and V is TRBV19; no reliable D call. Germline V gene data show CDR1 as LNHDA and CDR2 as SQIVND (reference sequence). Deletions cut 7 bases from V and 3 bases from J, with 12 bases between. This CDR3 is 13 amino acids long. Here the CDR3 reads CASTVARDTEAFF. The CDR3 DNA sequence: TGTGCCAGTACCGTGGCTAGGGACACTGAAGCTTTCTTT.

The V gene is TRBV27, the J gene TRBJ2-1; D tentatively reads TRBD1 or TRBD2 (5 bases each). The V end was cut by 4 bases, the J end by 1 base, with 8 bases between. There are 14 residues in the CDR3. Germline CDR1 and CDR2: MNHEY and SMNVEV (reference sequence). CDR3 region: CASSSGTSYNEQFF. The CDR3 nucleotides are TGTGCCAGCAGTTCCGGGACGTCCTACAATGAGCAGTTCTTC.

This chain links TRBV27 with TRBJ1-1; tentatively, D is TRBD1 (6 bases). Germline-derived CDR1 and CDR2 are MNHEY and SMNVEV (reference sequence). V was clipped by 0 bases and J by 1 base, with 21 bases between them. This CDR3 is built from 19 residues. The CDR3, as DNA: TGTGCCAGCAGTTTATCGGGGGCAAGGGGGAGGCTATGGAACACTGAAGCTTTCTTT. This gives the protein CASSLSGARGRLWNTEAFF.

The chain recombines TRBV10-2 with TRBJ1-1; no firm D call. Germline V gene data show CDR1 as WSHSY and CDR2 as SAAADI. V lost 0 bases and J 0 bases, leaving 8 bases between the germline ends. The CDR3 is made up of 15 amino acids. In nucleotides, the CDR3 is TGCGCCAGCAGTGAGTCCCCAGCTTTGAACACTGAAGCTTTCTTT. Amino acids: CASSESPALNTEAFF.